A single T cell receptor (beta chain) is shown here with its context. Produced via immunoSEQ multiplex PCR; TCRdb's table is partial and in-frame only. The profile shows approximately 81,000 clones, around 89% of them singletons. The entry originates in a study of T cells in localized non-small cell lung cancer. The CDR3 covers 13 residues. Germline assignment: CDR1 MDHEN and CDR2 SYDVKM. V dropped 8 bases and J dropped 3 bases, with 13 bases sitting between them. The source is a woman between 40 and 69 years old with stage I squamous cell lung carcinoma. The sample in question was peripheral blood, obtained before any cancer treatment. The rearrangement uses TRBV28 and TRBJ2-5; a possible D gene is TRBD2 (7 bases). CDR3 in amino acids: CASLRGGEETQYF. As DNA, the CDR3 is TGTGCCAGCCTTAGGGGGGGCGAAGAGACCCAGTACTTC.